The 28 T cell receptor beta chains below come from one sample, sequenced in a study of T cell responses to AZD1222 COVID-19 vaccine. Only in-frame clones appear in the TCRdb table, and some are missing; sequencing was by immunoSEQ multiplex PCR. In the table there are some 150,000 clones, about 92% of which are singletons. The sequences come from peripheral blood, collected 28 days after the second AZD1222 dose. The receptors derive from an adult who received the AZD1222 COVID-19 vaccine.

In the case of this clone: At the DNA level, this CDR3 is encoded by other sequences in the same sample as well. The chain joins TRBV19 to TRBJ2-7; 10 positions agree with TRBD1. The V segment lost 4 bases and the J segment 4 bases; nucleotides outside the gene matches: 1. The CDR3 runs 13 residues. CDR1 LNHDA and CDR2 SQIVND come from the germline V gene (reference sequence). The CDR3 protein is CASSRDRGYEQYF. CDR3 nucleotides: TGTGCCAGTAGTAGGGACAGGGGATACGAGCAGTACTTC.

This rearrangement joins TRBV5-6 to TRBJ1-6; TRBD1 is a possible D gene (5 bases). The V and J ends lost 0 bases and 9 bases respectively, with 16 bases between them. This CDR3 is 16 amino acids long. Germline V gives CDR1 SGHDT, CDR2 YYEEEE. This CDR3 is CASSLAGGVWSSPLHF. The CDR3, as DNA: TGTGCCAGCAGCTTGGCAGGAGGGGTCTGGAGTTCACCCCTCCACTTT.

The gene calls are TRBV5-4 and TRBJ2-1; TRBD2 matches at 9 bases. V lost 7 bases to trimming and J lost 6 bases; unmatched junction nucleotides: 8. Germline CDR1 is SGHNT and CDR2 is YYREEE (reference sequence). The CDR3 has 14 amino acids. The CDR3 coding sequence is TGTGCCAGCCGACTGGCGGGAGGGCCCAATGAGCAGTTCTTC. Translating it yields CASRLAGGPNEQFF.

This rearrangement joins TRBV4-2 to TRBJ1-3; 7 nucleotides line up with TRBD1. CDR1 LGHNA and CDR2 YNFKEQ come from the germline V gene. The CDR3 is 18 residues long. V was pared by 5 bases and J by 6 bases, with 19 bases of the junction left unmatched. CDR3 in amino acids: CASSSRGVGGGEKNTIYF. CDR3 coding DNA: TGTGCCAGCAGCTCGAGAGGGGTAGGAGGGGGCGAAAAAAACACCATATATTTT.

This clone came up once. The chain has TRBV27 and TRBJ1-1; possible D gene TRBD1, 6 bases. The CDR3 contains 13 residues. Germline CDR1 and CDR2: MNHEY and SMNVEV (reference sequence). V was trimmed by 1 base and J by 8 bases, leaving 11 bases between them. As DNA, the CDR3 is TGTGCCAGCAGTTTATGGCACCAGGGGGAAGCTTTCTTT. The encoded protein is CASSLWHQGEAFF.

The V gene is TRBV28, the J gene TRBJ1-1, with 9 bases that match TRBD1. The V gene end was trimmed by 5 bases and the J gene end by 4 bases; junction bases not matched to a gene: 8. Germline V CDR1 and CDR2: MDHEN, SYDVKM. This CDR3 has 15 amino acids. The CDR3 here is CASSPPGQGFTEAFF. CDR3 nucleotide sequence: TGTGCCAGCAGTCCGCCGGGACAGGGATTCACTGAAGCTTTCTTT.

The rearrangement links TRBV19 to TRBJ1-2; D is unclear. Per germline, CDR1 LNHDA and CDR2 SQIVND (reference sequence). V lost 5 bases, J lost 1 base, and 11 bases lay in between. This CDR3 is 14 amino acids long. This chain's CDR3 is CASSPGIFNYGYTF. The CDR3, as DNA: TGTGCCAGTAGTCCGGGCATCTTTAACTATGGCTACACCTTC. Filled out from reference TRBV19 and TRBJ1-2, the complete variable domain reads DGGITQSPKYLFRKEGQNVTLSCEQNLNHDAMYWYRQDPGQGLRLIYYSQIVNDFQKGDIAEGYSVSREKKESFPLTVTSAQKNPTAFYLCASSPGIFNYGYTFGSGTRLTVV.

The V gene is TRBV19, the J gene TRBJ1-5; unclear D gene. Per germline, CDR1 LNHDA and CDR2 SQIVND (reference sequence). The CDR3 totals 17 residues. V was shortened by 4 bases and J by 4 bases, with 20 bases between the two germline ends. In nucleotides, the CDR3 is TGTGCCAGTAGTACCCCGGTGGGCGGAGGCCTGAATCAGCCCCAGCATTTT. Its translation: CASSTPVGGGLNQPQHF.

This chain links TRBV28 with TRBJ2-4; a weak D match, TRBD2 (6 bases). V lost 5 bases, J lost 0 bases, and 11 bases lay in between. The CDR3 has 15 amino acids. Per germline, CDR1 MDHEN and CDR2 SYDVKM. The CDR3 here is CASSPGLLAKNIQYF. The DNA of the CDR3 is TGTGCCAGCAGTCCAGGACTACTAGCCAAAAACATTCAGTACTTC.

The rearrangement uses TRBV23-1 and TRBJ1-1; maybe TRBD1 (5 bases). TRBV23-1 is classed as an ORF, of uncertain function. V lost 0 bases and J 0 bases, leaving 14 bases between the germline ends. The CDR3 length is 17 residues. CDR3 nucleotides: TGCGCCAGCAGTCAATCGTGGGGCCCGAAAGTGAACACTGAAGCTTTCTTT. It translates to CASSQSWGPKVNTEAFF.

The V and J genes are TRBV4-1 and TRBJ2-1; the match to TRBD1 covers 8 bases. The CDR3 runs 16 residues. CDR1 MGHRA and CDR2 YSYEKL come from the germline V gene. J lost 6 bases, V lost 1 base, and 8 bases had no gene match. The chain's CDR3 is CASSQGPGQAANEQFF. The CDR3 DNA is TGCGCCAGCAGCCAAGGACCGGGACAGGCTGCCAATGAGCAGTTCTTC.

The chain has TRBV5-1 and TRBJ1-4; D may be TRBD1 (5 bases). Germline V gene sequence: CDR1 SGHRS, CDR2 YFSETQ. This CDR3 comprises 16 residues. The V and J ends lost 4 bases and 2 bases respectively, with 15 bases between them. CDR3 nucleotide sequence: TGCGCCAGCAGCGCGGTCGGGGCAGGGACTAATGAAAAACTGTTTTTT. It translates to CASSAVGAGTNEKLFF.

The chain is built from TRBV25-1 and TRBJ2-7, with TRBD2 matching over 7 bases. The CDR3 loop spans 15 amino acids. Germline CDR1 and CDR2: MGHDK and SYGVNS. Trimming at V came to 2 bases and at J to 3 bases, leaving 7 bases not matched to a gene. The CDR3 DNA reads TGTGCCAGCAGTGAAGGGCCCCAGCGGGGCTACGAGCAGTACTTC. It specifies CASSEGPQRGYEQYF.

The CDR3: CASSVTGGGRQPQHF. In DNA form, the CDR3 reads TGTGCCAGCTCGGTAACGGGTGGCGGGCGACAGCCCCAGCATTTT. V gene TRBV28 combines with J gene TRBJ1-5; no clear D gene. V dropped 8 bases and J dropped 7 bases, with 21 bases sitting between them. Germline V CDR1 and CDR2: MDHEN, SYDVKM. The CDR3 runs to 15 residues. Together with reference TRBV28 and TRBJ1-5, the CDR3 gives the full variable domain: DVKVTQSSRYLVKRTGEKVFLECVQDMDHENMFWYRQDPGLGLRLIYFSYDVKMKEKGDIPEGYSVSREKKERFSLILESASTNQTSMYLCASSVTGGGRQPQHFGDGTRLSIL.

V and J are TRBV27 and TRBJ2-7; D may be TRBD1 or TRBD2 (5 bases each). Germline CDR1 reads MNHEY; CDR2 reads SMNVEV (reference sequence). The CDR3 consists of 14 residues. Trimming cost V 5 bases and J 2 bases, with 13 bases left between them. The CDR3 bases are TGTGCCAGCAGTAGACCGGGACCACCCTACGAGCAGTACTTC. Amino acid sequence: CASSRPGPPYEQYF.

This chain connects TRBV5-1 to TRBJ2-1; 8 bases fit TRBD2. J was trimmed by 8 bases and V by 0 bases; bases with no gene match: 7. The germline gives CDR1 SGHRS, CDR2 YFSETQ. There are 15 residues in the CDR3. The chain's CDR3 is CASSLVGRAGDEQFF. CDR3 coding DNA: TGCGCCAGCAGCTTGGTCGGGAGGGCCGGGGATGAGCAGTTCTTC.

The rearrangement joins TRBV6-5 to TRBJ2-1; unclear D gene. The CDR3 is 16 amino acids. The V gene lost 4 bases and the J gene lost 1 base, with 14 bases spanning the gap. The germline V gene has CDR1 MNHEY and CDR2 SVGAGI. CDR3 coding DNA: TGTGCCAGCAGTTCAAAGAAAGGCGTATCCTACAATGAGCAGTTCTTC. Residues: CASSSKKGVSYNEQFF.

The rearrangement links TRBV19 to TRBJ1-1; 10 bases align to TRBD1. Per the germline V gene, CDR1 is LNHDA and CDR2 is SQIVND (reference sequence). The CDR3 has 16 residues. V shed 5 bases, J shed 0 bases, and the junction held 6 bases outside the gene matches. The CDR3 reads CASSAWTGGLNTEAFF. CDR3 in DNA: TGTGCCAGTAGTGCATGGACAGGGGGATTGAACACTGAAGCTTTCTTT.

CDR3 nucleotides: TGTGCCAGCAGCGTATCAGGATCGAGCTATGGCTACACCTTC. It specifies CASSVSGSSYGYTF. The chain is built from TRBV9 and TRBJ1-2, with no clear D. The V end lost 1 base, the J end lost 4 bases, and 11 bases lay between the germline ends. This CDR3 has 14 amino acids. Germline V gives CDR1 SGDLS, CDR2 YYNGEE.

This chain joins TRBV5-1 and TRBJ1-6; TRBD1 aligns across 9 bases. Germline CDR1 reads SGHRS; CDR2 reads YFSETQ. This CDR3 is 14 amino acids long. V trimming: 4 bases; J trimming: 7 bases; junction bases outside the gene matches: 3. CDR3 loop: CASSGGQGNSPLHF. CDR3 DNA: TGCGCCAGCAGCGGGGGACAGGGCAATTCACCCCTCCACTTT. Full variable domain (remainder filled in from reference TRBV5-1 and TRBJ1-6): KAGVTQTPRYLIKTRGQQVTLSCSPISGHRSVSWYQQTPGQGLQFLFEYFSETQRNKGNFPGRFSGRQFSNSRSEMNVSTLELGDSALYLCASSGGQGNSPLHFGNGTRLTVT.

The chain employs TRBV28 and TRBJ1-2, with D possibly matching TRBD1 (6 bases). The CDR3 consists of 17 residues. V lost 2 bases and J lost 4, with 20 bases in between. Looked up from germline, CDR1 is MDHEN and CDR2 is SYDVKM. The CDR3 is CASSLGGGAALSYGYTF. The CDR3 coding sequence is TGTGCCAGCAGTTTAGGCGGGGGCGCCGCGCTAAGCTATGGCTACACCTTC.

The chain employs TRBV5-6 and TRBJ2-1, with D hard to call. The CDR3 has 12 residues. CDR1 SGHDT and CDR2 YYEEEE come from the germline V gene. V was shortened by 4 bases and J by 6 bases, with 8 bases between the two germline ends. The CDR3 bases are TGTGCCAGCAGCGCGACCTCCAATGAGCAGTTCTTC. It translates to CASSATSNEQFF.

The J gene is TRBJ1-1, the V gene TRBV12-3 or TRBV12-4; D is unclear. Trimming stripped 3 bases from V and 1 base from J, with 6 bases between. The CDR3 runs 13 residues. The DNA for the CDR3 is TGTGCCAGCAGTTTGGAGGCGAACACTGAAGCTTTCTTT. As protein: CASSLEANTEAFF.

The CDR3 nucleotides read TGTGCCAGCAGCTTAGTTCAGGCTGGGAGTGAAAAACTGTTTTTT. Translating it yields CASSLVQAGSEKLFF. The chain has TRBV7-9 and TRBJ1-4; D gene uncertain. CDR3 length: 15 residues. Trimming shortened V by 1 base and J by 7 bases, and 13 bases separated the two germline ends. Per the germline V gene, CDR1 is SEHNR and CDR2 is FQNEAQ (reference sequence).

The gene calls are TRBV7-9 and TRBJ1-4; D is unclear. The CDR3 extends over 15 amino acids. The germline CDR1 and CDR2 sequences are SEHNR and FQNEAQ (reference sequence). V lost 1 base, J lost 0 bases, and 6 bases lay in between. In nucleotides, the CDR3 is TGTGCCAGCAGCTTAGAGGCGGCAACTAATGAAAAACTGTTTTTT. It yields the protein CASSLEAATNEKLFF. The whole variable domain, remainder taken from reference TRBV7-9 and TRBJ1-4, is DTGVSQNPRHKITKRGQNVTFRCDPISEHNRLYWYRQTLGQGPEFLTYFQNEAQLEKSRLLSDRFSAERPKGSFSTLEIQRTEQGDSAMYLCASSLEAATNEKLFFGSGTQLSVL.

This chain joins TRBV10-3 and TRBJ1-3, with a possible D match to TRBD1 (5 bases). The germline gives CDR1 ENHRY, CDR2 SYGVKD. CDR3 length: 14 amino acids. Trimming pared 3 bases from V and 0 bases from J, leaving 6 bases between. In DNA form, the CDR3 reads TGTGCCATCAGTGACAGGGACTCTGGAAACACCATATATTTT. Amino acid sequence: CAISDRDSGNTIYF.

The CDR3 DNA reads TGTGCCACCTCCATCACAGGGTCAGGTGAAAAACTGTTTTTT. This encodes CATSITGSGEKLFF. This sequence joins TRBV19 and TRBJ1-4; a weak D match, TRBD1 (6 bases). With 10 bases removed from V and 7 bases from J, the gap between germline ends came to 19 bases. Germline-derived CDR1 and CDR2 are LNHDA and SQIVND (reference sequence). The CDR3 totals 14 residues. The full variable domain, rest sourced from reference TRBV19 and TRBJ1-4, is DGGITQSPKYLFRKEGQNVTLSCEQNLNHDAMYWYRQDPGQGLRLIYYSQIVNDFQKGDIAEGYSVSREKKESFPLTVTSAQKNPTAFYLCATSITGSGEKLFFGSGTQLSVL.

The CDR3 nucleotides read TGTGCCAGCAGCTTCGAGCCTACATATGGCTACACCTTC. Amino acid sequence: CASSFEPTYGYTF. This sequence joins TRBV11-2 and TRBJ1-2; D is uncertain. Germline V lookup: CDR1 SGHAT, CDR2 FQNNGV. This CDR3 is built from 13 residues. V was shortened by 3 bases and J by 5 bases, with 10 bases between the two germline ends.